This T cell receptor (beta chain) was profiled in a study of human T cells and chemical hapten exposure. As to time point: patch test 1, 2 weeks after DPC sensitization. The treatment: therapeutic diphenylcyclopropenone sensitization with weekly scalp DPC. TCRdb re-derived calls from the RACE reads in MiXCR, one entry per CDR3 protein. This sample has 150,000 to 200,000 distinct CDR3 sequences; approximately 14% occur once, and the top ten carry 1.5% to 2%. This clonotype appeared many times. The ends were cut back, 0 bases at V and 2 bases at J, with 8 bases in the middle. The CDR3 is 14 residues long. The germline CDR1 and CDR2 sequences are LGHDT and YNNKEL (reference sequence).

This clonotype was obtained from a woman between 25 and 40 years old with alopecia areata. Some clones in this sample may be carry-over from other donors' samples. This chain links TRBV3-1 with TRBJ2-7; D ambiguous. Sequences were derived from whole blood, sampled in connection with sensitization to the hapten diphenylcyclopropenone (DPC). CDR3: CASSQDGQAYEQYF. The CDR3, as DNA: TGTGCCAGCAGCCAAGATGGGCAGGCCTACGAGCAGTACTTC.